The present TCR beta chain was sequenced within a study of cytomegalovirus exposure and HLA in healthy donors (dated by TCRdb to 2016 to 2017). For the study in its entirety: The 666 repertoires of the first cohort and the 95 to 150 validation repertoires were produced on the same platform, according to a later analysis. High-throughput TCR immunosequencing, statistical association of individual TCRs with disease status, and machine learning were combined to predict cytomegalovirus infection status. The aim of the study was to test whether cataloging public T cell receptors could identify signatures of past pathogen exposure. In addition to the first cohort of 666 subjects, a separate validation cohort of 100 to 150 different subjects was used. The investigation overall reported the following: In vitro tests confirmed that a few of the cytomegalovirus-associated TCR beta chains recognize cytomegalovirus antigens. Most TCR sequences were seen in very few donors, while some public TCRs were found in many individuals. A later analysis lacked HLA typing for the validation cohort, so it scored co-occurrence in that cohort across all 110 or so repertoires. The study listed approximately 150 TCR beta chains as associated with cytomegalovirus. Of the cluster scores, around 95% were above 0 in a later analysis, which found that TCRs clustered in the first cohort also tended to co-occur in the roughly 130 validation repertoires. The classifier was reported to diagnose cytomegalovirus status with high specificity and sensitivity in both the original and validation cohorts. The authors suggested that the approach could potentially be generalized to other disease states and immunological phenotypes.

Libraries were constructed by the immunoSEQ multiplex PCR assay. As for how the authors treated the data: A statistical classification framework was developed to diagnose cytomegalovirus status using the catalog of TCR beta chain sequences. TCRdb provides this immuneACCESS table in a form limited to in-frame rearrangements. Some clones are lacking; in checked studies, under half of them reflect an unresolved V gene, and why the rest are absent is not known. That table is the source of V, J and clone size, and D and trimming were worked out from the DNA. This sample gives around 110,000 clones in total; 88% of them show up just once. Of the sample, about 2% falls within the top ten clones. The germline V gene provides CDR1 MNHNS and CDR2 SASEGT. The CDR3 covers 13 residues, taking in both the cysteine and the phenylalanine. Kept here is only the CDR3 DNA, which spans 39 bases and is read in frame from base 1. Deletion took 6 bases off V and 2 bases off J, with a span of 10 bases between the germline ends.

To note about this clone: Its recognized antigen is unknown. Nothing much larger sits one base from this clone, and base qualities are not available.

The donors were included in the validation cohort of roughly 130 subjects, a group kept apart from the roughly 680-subject first cohort. The TCR was taken from a woman aged 18-35 years in good health and CMV-seropositive. The sample was PBMCs. This chain joins TRBV6-1 to TRBJ1-2; too little of a D gene remains to name it. In nucleotides, the sequence is TGTGCCAGCAGGAGGACTGTGAACTATGGCTACACCTTC. This gives the protein CASRRTVNYGYTF.